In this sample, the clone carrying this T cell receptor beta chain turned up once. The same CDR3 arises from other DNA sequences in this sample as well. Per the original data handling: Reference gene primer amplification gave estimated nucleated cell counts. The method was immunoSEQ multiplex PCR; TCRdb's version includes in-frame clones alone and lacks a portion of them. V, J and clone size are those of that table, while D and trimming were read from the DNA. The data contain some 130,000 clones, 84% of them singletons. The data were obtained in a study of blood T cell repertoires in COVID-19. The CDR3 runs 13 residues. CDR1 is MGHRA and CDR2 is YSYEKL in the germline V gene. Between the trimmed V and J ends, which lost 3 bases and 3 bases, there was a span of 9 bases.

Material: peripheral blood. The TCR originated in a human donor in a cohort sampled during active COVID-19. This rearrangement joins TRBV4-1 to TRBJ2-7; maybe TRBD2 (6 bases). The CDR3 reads CASSHREDYEQYF. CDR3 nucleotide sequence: TGCGCCAGCAGCCACAGGGAGGACTACGAGCAGTACTTC.